This is a list of T cell receptor beta chains from one sample in a study of spatial heterogeneity in lung cancer. A single record per CDR3 protein comes from TCRdb applying MiXCR to the 5' RACE reads. The sample lists about 45,000 distinct CDR3 sequences; 12% were seen once. Material: PBMCs, obtained at surgery. Receptors were obtained from a female donor with early-stage non-small cell lung cancer. The CDR3 runs from the conserved cysteine through the conserved F or W. A D gene is named only where the DNA matches it firmly. Where a row states a size, it is once, few, many or the class of an expanded clone; other rows omit it.

d_gene	abundance	v_gene	j_gene	CDR3aa	CDR3nt
-	few	TRBV27	TRBJ1-3	CASSPREGPGNTIYF	TGTGCCAGCAGTCCCAGGGAGGGTCCTGGAAACACCATATATTTT
-	-	TRBV20-1	TRBJ2-5	CSAPRGGETQYF	TGCAGTGCTCCCCGGGGTGGGGAGACCCAGTACTTC
-	-	TRBV3-1	TRBJ2-6	CASSQDRGRAGANVLTF	TGTGCCAGCAGCCAAGATCGGGGCAGGGCTGGGGCCAACGTCCTGACTTTC
-	-	TRBV5-1	TRBJ2-2	CASSLVSSNTGELFF	TGCGCCAGCAGCTTGGTATCGTCGAACACCGGGGAGCTGTTTTTT
-	few	TRBV7-2	TRBJ2-7	CASSSTPGSLDEQYF	TGTGCCAGCAGCTCGACTCCGGGAAGTTTGGACGAGCAGTACTTC
-	-	TRBV19	TRBJ1-1	CASSIRGALTEAFF	TGTGCCAGTAGTATCCGAGGGGCCCTCACTGAAGCTTTCTTT
-	-	TRBV6-2/TRBV6-3	TRBJ2-3	CASSYSMQVYDTQYF	TGTGCCAGCAGTTACTCGATGCAGGTGTACGATACGCAGTATTTT
TRBD2	few	TRBV5-1	TRBJ2-7	CASSLGRGLAGSYEQYF	TGCGCCAGCAGCTTGGGTCGGGGACTAGCGGGTTCCTACGAGCAGTACTTC
TRBD2	many	TRBV13	TRBJ2-2	CASSFPGTSDTGELFF	TGTGCCAGCAGCTTCCCAGGGACTAGCGACACCGGGGAGCTGTTTTTT
-	many	TRBV6-2/TRBV6-3	TRBJ2-1	CASILGGSYNEQFF	TGTGCCAGCATCCTGGGGGGCTCCTACAATGAGCAGTTCTTC
-	few	TRBV5-6	TRBJ2-7	CASSSTREQYF	TGTGCCAGCAGCTCCACCCGGGAGCAGTACTTC
-	-	TRBV7-2	TRBJ2-2	CASSKDNPNTGELFF	TGTGCCAGCAGCAAGGACAACCCGAACACCGGGGAGCTGTTTTTT
TRBD1	-	TRBV2	TRBJ1-5	CASSRAGTAHF	TGTGCCAGCAGTCGAGCGGGGACAGCCCATTTT
-	-	TRBV7-9	TRBJ1-1	CASSRRGGEANTEAFF	TGTGCCAGCAGCCGAAGAGGGGGAGAGGCGAACACTGAAGCTTTCTTT
TRBD1	-	TRBV7-9	TRBJ1-5	CASSSGQGDSNQPQHF	TGTGCCAGCAGCTCCGGACAGGGCGATAGCAATCAGCCCCAGCATTTT
TRBD2	-	TRBV6-2/TRBV6-3	TRBJ2-5	CASKTGGGETQYF	TGTGCCAGCAAAACTGGGGGGGGAGAGACCCAGTACTTC
TRBD2	few	TRBV9	TRBJ2-2	CASSVRGAGAGELFF	TGTGCCAGCAGCGTGAGAGGAGCGGGGGCCGGGGAGCTGTTTTTT
TRBD1	-	TRBV5-4	TRBJ2-3	CASSHRQGADTQYF	TGTGCCAGCAGCCACCGACAGGGGGCGGATACGCAGTATTTT
TRBD1	-	TRBV5-1	TRBJ2-1	CASSSRQGPDEQFF	TGCGCCAGCAGCAGCAGACAGGGGCCCGATGAGCAGTTCTTC
-	-	TRBV29-1	TRBJ2-3	CSHLDDSTDTQYF	TGCAGCCATTTGGACGATAGCACAGATACGCAGTATTTT
-	-	TRBV27	TRBJ1-4	CASSTRGSEKLFF	TGTGCCAGCAGTACCCGGGGTAGTGAAAAACTGTTTTTT
TRBD1	-	TRBV29-1	TRBJ2-3	CSVGFGVRGRPDTQYF	TGCAGCGTTGGATTTGGGGTCAGGGGGCGGCCAGATACGCAGTATTTT
-	-	TRBV6-1	TRBJ1-1	CASSADHHGVNTEAFF	TGTGCCAGCAGCGCAGACCACCATGGGGTGAACACTGAAGCTTTCTTT
-	few	TRBV5-1	TRBJ1-3	CASSPWRETGPGNTIYF	TGCGCCAGCAGCCCCTGGCGGGAGACAGGCCCTGGAAACACCATATATTTT
-	many	TRBV7-2	TRBJ2-1	CASSFNGASYNEQFF	TGTGCCAGCAGCTTTAACGGGGCATCCTACAATGAGCAGTTCTTC
TRBD2	-	TRBV5-6	TRBJ2-3	CASSLGLAGTTDTQYF	TGTGCCAGCAGCTTAGGACTAGCGGGGACCACAGATACGCAGTATTTT
-	few	TRBV12-3/TRBV12-4	TRBJ2-2	CASSPPVGTGELFF	TGTGCCAGCAGTCCCCCTGTGGGGACCGGGGAGCTGTTTTTT
-	-	TRBV30	TRBJ2-5	CAWSVGFQETQYF	TGTGCCTGGAGTGTAGGGTTCCAAGAGACCCAGTACTTC
-	many	TRBV20-1	TRBJ1-5	CSARGDGNQPQHF	TGCAGTGCTAGGGGGGACGGAAATCAGCCCCAGCATTTT
-	-	TRBV6-2/TRBV6-3	TRBJ1-1	CASSYVDDTEAFF	TGTGCCAGCAGTTACGTGGACGACACTGAAGCTTTCTTT
-	-	TRBV7-2	TRBJ2-7	CASSLVGAHDEQYF	TGTGCCAGCAGCTTAGTGGGGGCGCACGACGAGCAGTACTTC
TRBD2	-	TRBV3-1	TRBJ2-3	CASSRFSSGGDDTQYF	TGTGCCAGCAGCCGGTTCTCGAGCGGGGGGGACGATACGCAGTATTTT
-	-	TRBV20-1	TRBJ2-1	CSARRLENYNEQFF	TGCAGTGCTAGGAGACTAGAGAATTACAATGAGCAGTTCTTC
-	few	TRBV3-1	TRBJ2-5	CASSQDGRGQETQYF	TGTGCCAGCAGCCAAGATGGTCGGGGGCAAGAGACCCAGTACTTC
-	few	TRBV9	TRBJ2-6	CASSVAGAYSGANVLTF	TGTGCCAGCAGCGTAGCTGGGGCGTACTCTGGGGCCAACGTCCTGACTTTC
-	many	TRBV4-1	TRBJ1-4	CASSRLHRDATNEKLFF	TGCGCCAGCAGCCGATTACACAGGGATGCAACTAATGAAAAACTGTTTTTT
-	few	TRBV6-5	TRBJ1-1	CASRYDRNTEAFF	TGTGCCAGCAGGTATGACAGGAACACTGAAGCTTTCTTT
-	-	TRBV12-3/TRBV12-4	TRBJ2-5	CASSFGSMGETQYF	TGTGCCAGCAGTTTTGGCTCAATGGGAGAGACCCAGTACTTC
-	many	TRBV16	TRBJ1-4	CASSPLGEKLFF	TGTGCCAGCAGCCCCCTTGGAGAAAAACTGTTTTTT
-	-	TRBV9	TRBJ1-2	CASNVGRFNYGYTF	TGTGCCAGCAACGTAGGACGGTTTAACTATGGCTACACCTTC
-	-	TRBV7-2	TRBJ2-1	CASSLPGARNEQFF	TGTGCCAGCAGCCTCCCCGGGGCAAGAAATGAGCAGTTCTTC
TRBD1	many	TRBV11-2	TRBJ2-7	CASSLGTGAYEQYF	TGTGCCAGCAGCTTAGGGACAGGGGCTTACGAGCAGTACTTC
TRBD1	-	TRBV6-6	TRBJ2-5	CASSPRGNQETQYF	TGTGCCAGCAGTCCCAGGGGGAATCAAGAGACCCAGTACTTC
-	few	TRBV5-6	TRBJ1-2	CASSFIQAVFYGYTF	TGTGCCAGCAGCTTTATACAGGCCGTTTTTTATGGCTACACCTTC
-	-	TRBV5-4	TRBJ1-2	CASSLEGSRGAAGYTF	TGTGCCAGCAGCTTGGAGGGGAGTCGGGGCGCGGCGGGCTACACCTTC
TRBD1	few	TRBV12-3/TRBV12-4	TRBJ1-1	CASSPWTGNTEAFF	TGTGCCAGCAGTCCGTGGACAGGGAACACTGAAGCTTTCTTT